The source of this T cell receptor beta chain is a study of T cell changes during pregnancy in multiple sclerosis (dated 2019 in TCRdb). Background for the entire study: Changes in the T cell repertoire over the course of pregnancy were examined in this study in women with multiple sclerosis.

Concerning this clone itself: Its antigen has not been determined. No per-base quality is available; no much larger clone lies one base away.

Libraries were made using the immunoSEQ multiplex PCR assay. TCRdb provides this immuneACCESS table in a form limited to in-frame rearrangements. Some clones are lacking; in checked studies, under half of them reflect an unresolved V gene, and why the rest are absent is not known. This sample comprises 85,000 to 130,000 clones, around nine tenths of them detected only once. The ten largest account for more than 0.95% of the sample. This TCR was recovered from a female donor with multiple sclerosis, enrolled in a pregnancy study. The material sequenced was peripheral blood, taken in the second trimester of pregnancy.

The CDR3 loop reads CASSKRQASGDTQYF. The DNA reads TGTGCCAGCAGTAAACGACAGGCCTCGGGAGATACGCAGTATTTT. The rearranged chain carries TRBV6-1 and TRBJ2-3; D gene: possibly TRBD1, on 6 matching bases. The CDR3 covers 15 residues, taking in both the cysteine and the phenylalanine. Only the CDR3 part of the read is kept: 45 bases, read in frame from the first base. CDR1 and CDR2 are read off the germline V gene as MNHNS and SASEGT. V is cut by 5 bases and J by 5 bases, and the space between the germline ends is 17 bases.